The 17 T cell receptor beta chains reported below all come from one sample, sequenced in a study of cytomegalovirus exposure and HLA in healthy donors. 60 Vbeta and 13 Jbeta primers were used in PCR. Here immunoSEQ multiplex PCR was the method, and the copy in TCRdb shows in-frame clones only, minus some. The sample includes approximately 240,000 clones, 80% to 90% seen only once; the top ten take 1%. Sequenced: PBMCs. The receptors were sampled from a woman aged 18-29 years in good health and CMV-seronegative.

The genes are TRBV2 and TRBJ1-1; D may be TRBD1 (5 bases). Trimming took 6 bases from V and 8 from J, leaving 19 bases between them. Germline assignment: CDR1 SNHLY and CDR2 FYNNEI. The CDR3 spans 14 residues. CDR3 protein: CASSQRYGRQEAFF. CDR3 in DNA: TGTGCCAGCAGCCAAAGGTACGGGAGACAGGAAGCTTTCTTT.

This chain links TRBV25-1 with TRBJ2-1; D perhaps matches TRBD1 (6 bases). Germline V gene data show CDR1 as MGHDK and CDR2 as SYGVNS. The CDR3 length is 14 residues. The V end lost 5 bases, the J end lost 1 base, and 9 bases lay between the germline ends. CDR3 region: CASSHRASYNEQFF. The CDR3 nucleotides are TGTGCCAGCAGTCACAGGGCATCCTACAATGAGCAGTTCTTC.

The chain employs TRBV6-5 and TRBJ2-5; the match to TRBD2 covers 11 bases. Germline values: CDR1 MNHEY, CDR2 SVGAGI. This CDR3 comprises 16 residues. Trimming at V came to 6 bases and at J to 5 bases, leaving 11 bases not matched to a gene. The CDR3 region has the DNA TGTGCCAGCAGCTACCTACTAGCGGGAGTGGAGGAGACCCAGTACTTC. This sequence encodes CASSYLLAGVEETQYF.

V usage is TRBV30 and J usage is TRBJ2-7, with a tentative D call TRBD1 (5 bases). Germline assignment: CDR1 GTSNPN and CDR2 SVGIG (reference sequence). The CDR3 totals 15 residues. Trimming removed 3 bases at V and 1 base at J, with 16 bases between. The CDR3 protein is CAWSTGLPLSYEQYF. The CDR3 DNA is TGTGCCTGGAGCACAGGCCTTCCCCTTTCCTACGAGCAGTACTTC.

Here the CDR3 reads CASSSQGGNTIYF. CDR3 DNA: TGTGCCAGCAGCTCGCAGGGGGGAAACACCATATATTTT. J is TRBJ1-3 and V is TRBV11-3; possible D gene TRBD1, 6 bases. Between the trimmed V and J ends, which lost 4 bases and 4 bases, there was a span of 8 bases. The CDR3 has 13 residues. Germline V gene sequence: CDR1 SGHNT, CDR2 YENEEA.

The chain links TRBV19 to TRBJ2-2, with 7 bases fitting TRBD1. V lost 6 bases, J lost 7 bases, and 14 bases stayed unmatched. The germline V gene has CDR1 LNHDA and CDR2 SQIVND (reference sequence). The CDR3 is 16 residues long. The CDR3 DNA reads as TGTGCCAGTAGGCCACCGACAGGGACGTTGATCGGGGAGCTGTTTTTT. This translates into CASRPPTGTLIGELFF.

The DNA for the CDR3 is TGTGCCAGCAGCTTATTCAGTCTCCCGTACTTC. Protein product: CASSLFSLPYF. V and J are TRBV7-2 and TRBJ2-7; D not certain. V gave up 2 bases and J gave up 12 bases, with 11 bases separating them. The CDR3 extends over 11 amino acids. The germline V gene encodes CDR1 SGHTA and CDR2 FQGNSA. Drawing the rest from reference TRBV7-2 and TRBJ2-7, the complete variable domain is GAGVSQSPSNKVTEKGKDVELRCDPISGHTALYWYRQSLGQGLEFLIYFQGNSAPDKSGLPSDRFSAERTGGSVSTLTIQRTQQEDSAVYLCASSLFSLPYFGPGTRLTVT.

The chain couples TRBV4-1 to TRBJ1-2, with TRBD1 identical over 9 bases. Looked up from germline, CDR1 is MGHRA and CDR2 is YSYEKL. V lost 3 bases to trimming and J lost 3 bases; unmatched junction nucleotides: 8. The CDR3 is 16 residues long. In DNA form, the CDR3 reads TGCGCCAGCAGCCAGCCTACAGGGGGCGCCGACTATGGCTACACCTTC. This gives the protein CASSQPTGGADYGYTF.

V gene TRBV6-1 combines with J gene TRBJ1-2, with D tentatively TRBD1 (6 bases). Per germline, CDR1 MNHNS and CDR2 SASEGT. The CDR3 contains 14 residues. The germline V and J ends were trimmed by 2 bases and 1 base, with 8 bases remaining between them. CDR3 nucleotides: TGTGCCAGCAGTGAAAGGGGGATTAACTATGGCTACACCTTC. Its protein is CASSERGINYGYTF.

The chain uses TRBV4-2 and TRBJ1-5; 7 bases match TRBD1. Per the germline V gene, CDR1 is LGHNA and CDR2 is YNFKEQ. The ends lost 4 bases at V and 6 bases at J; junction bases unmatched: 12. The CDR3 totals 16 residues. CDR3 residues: CASSLDIAGGSQPQHF. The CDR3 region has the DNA TGTGCCAGCAGCCTAGACATAGCAGGGGGGAGTCAGCCCCAGCATTTT.

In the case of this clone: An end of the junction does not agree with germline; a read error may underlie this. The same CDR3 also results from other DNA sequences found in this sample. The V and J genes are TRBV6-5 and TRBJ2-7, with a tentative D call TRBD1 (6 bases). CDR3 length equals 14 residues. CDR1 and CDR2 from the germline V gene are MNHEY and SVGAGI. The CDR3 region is CASSYYPGAYEQYF. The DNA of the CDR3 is TGCGCCAGCAGTTACTATCCAGGGGCCTACGAGCAGTACTTC.

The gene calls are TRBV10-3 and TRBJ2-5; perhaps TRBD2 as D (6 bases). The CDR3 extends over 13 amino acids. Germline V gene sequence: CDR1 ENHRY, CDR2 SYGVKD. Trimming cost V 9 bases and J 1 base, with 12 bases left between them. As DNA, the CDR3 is TGTGCCATTAGCGGTAAGACCCAAGAGACCCAGTACTTC. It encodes CAISGKTQETQYF.

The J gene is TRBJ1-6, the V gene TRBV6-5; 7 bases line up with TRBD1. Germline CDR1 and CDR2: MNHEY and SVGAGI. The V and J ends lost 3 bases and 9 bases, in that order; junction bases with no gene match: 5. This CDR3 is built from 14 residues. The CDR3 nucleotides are TGTGCCAGCAGTTATGAGGGGGCTAGTTCACCCCTCCACTTT. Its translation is CASSYEGASSPLHF.

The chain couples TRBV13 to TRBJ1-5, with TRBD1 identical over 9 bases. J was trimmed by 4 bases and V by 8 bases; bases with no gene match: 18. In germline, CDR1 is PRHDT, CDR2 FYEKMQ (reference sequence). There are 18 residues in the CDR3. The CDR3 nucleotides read TGTGCCAGCCAAAGAAGGACAGGGGCCTCCTCGCGGAATCAGCCCCAGCATTTT. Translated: CASQRRTGASSRNQPQHF.

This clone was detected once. The CDR3 is CASSPPGRDYEQYF. CDR3 DNA: TGTGCCAGCAGCCCCCCGGGGAGAGATTACGAGCAGTACTTC. The genes are TRBV7-7 and TRBJ2-7, with D possibly being TRBD2 (5 bases). The CDR3 is made up of 14 amino acids. The V end lost 5 bases, the J end lost 4 bases, and 15 bases lay between the germline ends. The germline CDR1 and CDR2 sequences are SSHAT and FNYEAQ (reference sequence).

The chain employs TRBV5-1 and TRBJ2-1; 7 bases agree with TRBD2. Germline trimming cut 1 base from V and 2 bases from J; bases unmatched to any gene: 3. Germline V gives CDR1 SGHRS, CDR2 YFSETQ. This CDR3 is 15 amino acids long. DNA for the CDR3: TGCGCCAGCAGCTTGTGGCGGGGGACCTACAATGAGCAGTTCTTC. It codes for CASSLWRGTYNEQFF.

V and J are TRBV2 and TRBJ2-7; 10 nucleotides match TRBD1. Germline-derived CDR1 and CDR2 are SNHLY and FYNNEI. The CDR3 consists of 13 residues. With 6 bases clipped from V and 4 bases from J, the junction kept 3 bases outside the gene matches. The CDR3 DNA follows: TGTGCCAGCAGCTCGGACAGGGGGTACGAGCAGTACTTC. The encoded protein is CASSSDRGYEQYF.